The 19 T cell receptor beta chains below all came from one sample that was sequenced in a study of blood T cell repertoires in COVID-19. Clones were sequenced by immunoSEQ multiplex PCR, and TCRdb holds only the in-frame ones, with some missing. Here the sample spans about 220,000 clones, around 82% being singletons. Sequences were obtained from peripheral blood. These receptors were obtained from a woman aged 60-75 years with acute or convalescent COVID-19.

The chain links TRBV25-1 to TRBJ2-7; 9 positions agree with TRBD1. V gave up 3 bases and J gave up 3 bases; unmatched junction bases: 6. The CDR3 covers 15 residues. Per germline, CDR1 MGHDK and CDR2 SYGVNS. The CDR3 is CASSEPGQGYYEQYF. For the CDR3, the DNA is TGTGCCAGCAGTGAGCCGGGACAGGGATACTACGAGCAGTACTTC.

The chain has TRBV2 and TRBJ2-7; D gene ambiguous. This CDR3 spans 12 amino acids. Trimming left V 5 bases short and J 3 bases short, with 8 bases between. CDR1 SNHLY and CDR2 FYNNEI come from the germline V gene. This CDR3 reads CASSLILYEQYF. Written as DNA, the CDR3 is TGTGCCAGCAGTCTAATACTCTACGAGCAGTACTTC.

This rearrangement joins TRBV10-1 to TRBJ1-1; a weak D match, TRBD1 (6 bases). The CDR3 sequence is 14 residues long. Per the germline V gene, CDR1 is WNHNN and CDR2 is SYGVQD (reference sequence). Trimming took off 4 bases at V and 0 bases at J, with 9 bases between the two ends. CDR3 loop: CASSGTVMNTEAFF. For the CDR3, the DNA is TGCGCCAGCAGTGGGACAGTTATGAACACTGAAGCTTTCTTT.

This clone has a single count. The chain has TRBV14 and TRBJ1-1; D gene unclear. V was trimmed by 4 bases and J by 5 bases, leaving 11 bases between them. This CDR3 contains 13 residues. Germline V CDR1 and CDR2: SGHDN, FVKESK. Written as DNA, the CDR3 is TGTGCCAGCAGCCGGTTTTCGGGAACTGAAGCTTTCTTT. Protein: CASSRFSGTEAFF. The variable domain in full, completed from reference TRBV14 and TRBJ1-1, reads EAGVTQFPSHSVIEKGQTVTLRCDPISGHDNLYWYRRVMGKEIKFLLHFVKESKQDESGMPNNRFLAERTGGTYSTLKVQPAELEDSGVYFCASSRFSGTEAFFGQGTRLTVV.

V gene TRBV28 combines with J gene TRBJ1-6; TRBD1 is a possible D gene (5 bases). Deletions cut 7 bases from V and 0 bases from J, with 10 bases between. Per germline, CDR1 MDHEN and CDR2 SYDVKM. The CDR3 totals 15 residues. CDR3 bases: TGTGCCAGCACAGGGTCAAGCTCCTATAATTCACCCCTCCACTTT. Its protein product is CASTGSSSYNSPLHF.

Written as DNA, the CDR3 is TGTGCCAGTAGGGGAAACAGGGTAGCAGGTGGCTACACCTTC. Protein product: CASRGNRVAGGYTF. This chain joins TRBV19 and TRBJ1-2; D is perhaps TRBD1 (6 bases). The V gene lost 6 bases and the J gene lost 7 bases, with 18 bases spanning the gap. Germline V gives CDR1 LNHDA, CDR2 SQIVND (reference sequence). The CDR3 consists of 14 residues. Combining the CDR3 with reference TRBV19 and TRBJ1-2 gives the whole variable domain DGGITQSPKYLFRKEGQNVTLSCEQNLNHDAMYWYRQDPGQGLRLIYYSQIVNDFQKGDIAEGYSVSREKKESFPLTVTSAQKNPTAFYLCASRGNRVAGGYTFGSGTRLTVV.

The V call is TRBV9, the J call TRBJ2-7; D is unresolved. The CDR3 is made up of 15 amino acids. Germline V lookup: CDR1 SGDLS, CDR2 YYNGEE. V lost 0 bases, J lost 0 bases, and 10 bases lay in between. The CDR3, as DNA: TGTGCCAGCAGCGTAGATACAGCAAGCTCCTACGAGCAGTACTTC. Amino acid sequence: CASSVDTASSYEQYF. The variable domain in full, completed from reference TRBV9 and TRBJ2-7, reads DSGVTQTPKHLITATGQRVTLRCSPRSGDLSVYWYQQSLDQGLQFLIQYYNGEERAKGNILERFSAQQFPDLHSELNLSSLELGDSALYFCASSVDTASSYEQYFGPGTRLTVT.

There are a few counts of this clone. This chain connects TRBV15 to TRBJ1-4; 8 bases fit TRBD1. The CDR3 extends over 12 amino acids. Trimming at V came to 8 bases and at J to 7 bases, leaving 3 bases not matched to a gene. Looked up from germline, CDR1 is LNHNV and CDR2 is YYDKDF (reference sequence). CDR3 in DNA: TGTGCCACCCAGGGGGCGAGTGAAAAACTGTTTTTT. Translating gives CATQGASEKLFF.

This clone was found once. J is TRBJ1-6 and V is TRBV27, with 11 bases fitting TRBD1. This CDR3 region has 15 residues. CDR1 and CDR2 (germline): MNHEY, SMNVEV (reference sequence). V trimming: 5 bases; J trimming: 7 bases; junction bases outside the gene matches: 4. CDR3 nucleotides: TGTGCCAGCAGTCAAGGGACAGGGGGAAATTCACCCCTCCACTTT. Amino acid sequence: CASSQGTGGNSPLHF.

This chain uses TRBV27 with TRBJ1-6; no reliable D call. The V gene's germline CDR1 is MNHEY and CDR2 SMNVEV (reference sequence). The V and J ends lost 6 bases and 14 bases respectively, with 14 bases between them. The CDR3 totals 12 residues. CDR3 sequence: CASSDTFSTLHF. The CDR3 DNA is TGTGCCAGCAGCGACACCTTCTCGACCCTCCACTTT.

This clone came up a few times. The rearrangement joins TRBV11-2 to TRBJ1-3, with 8 nucleotides matching TRBD1. This CDR3 contains 16 residues. CDR1 and CDR2 (germline): SGHAT, FQNNGV. Trimming removed 5 bases from V and 0 bases from J; junction bases left unmatched: 6. The DNA of the CDR3 is TGTGCCAGCAGCCCCCGACAGGGGAGCTCTGGAAACACCATATATTTT. It encodes CASSPRQGSSGNTIYF.

This chain links TRBV19 with TRBJ1-1; D gene unclear. Germline CDR1 LNHDA, CDR2 SQIVND (reference sequence). CDR3 size: 13 residues. Trimming took off 5 bases at V and 2 bases at J, with 9 bases between the two ends. The CDR3 region has the DNA TGTGCCAGTAGTGGGAGAGGAAACACTGAAGCTTTCTTT. Translating gives CASSGRGNTEAFF.

This chain uses TRBV5-1 with TRBJ1-6, with TRBD1 as a possible D gene (6 bases). Per germline, CDR1 SGHRS and CDR2 YFSETQ. Trimming pared 5 bases from V and 13 bases from J, leaving 16 bases between. The CDR3 spans 13 residues. The CDR3 protein is CASRYTDQGPLHF. DNA of the CDR3: TGCGCCAGCAGATATACAGATCAGGGGCCCCTCCACTTT.

The chain recombines TRBV2 with TRBJ1-5, with D hard to call. Per germline, CDR1 SNHLY and CDR2 FYNNEI. The CDR3 runs 15 residues. V lost 2 bases to trimming and J lost 5 bases, with 13 bases between them. CDR3 in amino acids: CASSEMGGRDQPQHF. CDR3 nucleotides: TGTGCCAGCAGTGAAATGGGAGGTCGGGATCAGCCCCAGCATTTT.

The V and J genes are TRBV28 and TRBJ1-2; possibly TRBD1 for D (5 bases). The ends were cut back, 5 bases at V and 2 bases at J, with 21 bases in the middle. Germline V CDR1 and CDR2: MDHEN, SYDVKM. CDR3 length: 17 amino acids. CDR3 nucleotide sequence: TGTGCCAGCAGTCCTGAAGGGGTTCCCCGCTTGAACTATGGCTACACCTTC. It encodes CASSPEGVPRLNYGYTF.

The gene calls are TRBV3-1 (or the pseudogene TRBV3-2) and TRBJ2-5; no clear D gene. The CDR3 consists of 12 residues. Trimming removed 4 bases at V and 3 bases at J, with 6 bases between. The germline V gene has CDR1 LGHDT and CDR2 YNNKEL (reference sequence). CDR3 in amino acids: CASSLVEETQYF. Written as DNA, the CDR3 is TGTGCCAGCAGCCTAGTGGAAGAGACCCAGTACTTC.

The chain combines TRBV7-9 with TRBJ2-5; 8 nucleotides align to TRBD2. The CDR3 has 14 amino acids. Looked up from germline, CDR1 is SEHNR and CDR2 is FQNEAQ (reference sequence). V lost 1 base, J lost 7 bases, and 5 bases stayed unmatched. CDR3 nucleotide sequence: TGTGCCAGCAGCTTAGACGGGGGGGCCGTGACCCAGTACTTC. It encodes CASSLDGGAVTQYF.

This clone was seen more than once but under ten times. The chain links TRBV19 to TRBJ2-3; D is possibly TRBD1 (6 bases). Germline assignment: CDR1 LNHDA and CDR2 SQIVND (reference sequence). The V gene lost 6 bases and the J gene lost 5 bases, with 18 bases spanning the gap. CDR3 length: 15 residues. This chain's CDR3 is CASRPLGQGKDTQYF. The CDR3 region has the DNA TGTGCCAGTAGGCCGTTGGGGCAGGGGAAAGATACGCAGTATTTT.

The genes are TRBV4-2 and TRBJ1-6; D remains unclear. Germline V CDR1 and CDR2: LGHNA, YNFKEQ. CDR3 length: 14 residues. The germline V and J ends were trimmed by 3 bases and 3 bases, with 6 bases remaining between them. CDR3 nucleotide sequence: TGTGCCAGCAGCCAGGCAAACTATAATTCACCCCTCCACTTT. This translates into CASSQANYNSPLHF.